This entry lists 3 T cell receptor beta chains sequenced from one sample in a study of cytomegalovirus exposure and HLA in healthy donors. Primers for the PCR totalled 60 Vbeta and 13 Jbeta. Generated by immunoSEQ multiplex PCR, the TCRdb table keeps only in-frame clones and is missing some. Here the sample spans 100,000 to 150,000 clones, roughly a sixth being singletons. Sequencing was performed on PBMCs. These receptor sequences come from a female donor in good health and CMV-seropositive.

The rearrangement joins TRBV5-1 to TRBJ2-2; possibly TRBD1 for D (5 bases). The CDR3 runs 16 residues. The germline V gene has CDR1 SGHRS and CDR2 YFSETQ. V was clipped by 0 bases and J by 0 bases, with 9 bases between them. The CDR3 region is CASSLGRGTNTGELFF. In nucleotides, the CDR3 is TGCGCCAGCAGCTTGGGAAGGGGCACGAACACCGGGGAGCTGTTTTTT. Variable domain in full (rest from reference TRBV5-1 and TRBJ2-2): KAGVTQTPRYLIKTRGQQVTLSCSPISGHRSVSWYQQTPGQGLQFLFEYFSETQRNKGNFPGRFSGRQFSNSRSEMNVSTLELGDSALYLCASSLGRGTNTGELFFGEGSRLTVL.

In its sample, this clone was seen a few times. At one of its ends the junction is not consistent with the germline gene, which may arise from a read error. CDR3 nucleotides: TGTGCCAGCAGCGTAGCAGGGGAAGAAAAACTGTTTTTT. Translating gives CASSVAGEEKLFF. The chain has TRBV7-9 and TRBJ1-4; TRBD1 is a possible D gene (6 bases). The CDR3 is 13 residues long. From germline, CDR1 is SEHNR and CDR2 FQNEAQ (reference sequence).

This clone was recorded many times. The chain carries TRBV18 and TRBJ1-4; no definite D call. V was cut by 2 bases and J by 8 bases, with 9 bases left in between. The CDR3 loop spans 13 amino acids. The V gene's germline CDR1 is KGHSH and CDR2 LQKENI. The CDR3 reads CASSPTVGEKLFF. CDR3 bases: TGTGCCAGCTCACCAACCGTCGGGGAAAAACTGTTTTTT.